This T cell receptor beta chain was captured by sequencing in a study of regulatory T cells in long-lasting Graves disease. Overall study: To qualify as persistent, Graves' disease required over 5 years of antithyroid drugs with positive TSH receptor antibodies.

Time point in this sample: persistent/refractory GD, antithyroid drugs over 5 years with positive TRAb. Following extraction of RNA from PBMCs, that RNA was used to make the TCR library. Patients met American Thyroid Association criteria for Graves' disease. Study results and caveats: TRBV28, TRBJ1-2 and TRBJ2-5 emerged as the favored segments in persistent disease.

With 10 bases clipped from V and 0 bases from J, the junction kept 13 bases outside the gene matches. This CDR3 contains 16 residues. The germline gives CDR1 MNHEY, CDR2 SMNVEV (reference sequence). Assembly of TCR beta libraries relied on iRepertoire HTBI primers together with Arm-PCR of CDR3 regions. Per the original methods: From all samples, identification returned 12 to 15 TRBJ and 60 to 80 TRBV segments. TCRdb re-derived calls from the multiplex PCR reads in MiXCR, one entry per CDR3 protein. TCRdb assigned the V and J calls; the authors' analysis was not used. The data show a few hundred thousand distinct CDR3 sequences, with around a fifth seen just once and 10% to 15% held by the top ten. Note on this clonotype: No antigen is known for it.

The V call is TRBV27, the J call TRBJ1-1; 8 nucleotides align to TRBD1. The source is a female donor with Graves disease. The sample consisted of peripheral blood mononuclear cells (PBMCs), taken when the disease was refractory, from a patient treated with antithyroid drugs. CDR3 protein: CANRRQGRRVNTEAFF. In DNA, the CDR3 is TGTGCCAACAGACGACAGGGGCGTAGGGTGAACACTGAAGCTTTCTTT.